Below are 27 T cell receptor beta chains sequenced from a single sample in a study of shared clonotypes between healthy human individuals. Only in-frame clones appear in the TCRdb table, and some are missing; sequencing was by immunoSEQ multiplex PCR. There are roughly 520,000 clones in the sample; 90% to 97% occur only once, and 0.055% to 0.075% lies in the top ten. The material sequenced was naive CD4+ T cells sorted from blood. Subset specified: CD45RA+ positively selected. The receptors were gathered from a woman aged 30 to 39 in good health.

The gene calls are TRBV28 and TRBJ2-5; D gene unclear. Between the trimmed V and J ends, which lost 1 base and 9 bases, there was a span of 6 bases. The CDR3 runs 11 residues. CDR1 is MDHEN, CDR2 SYDVKM, per germline. CDR3 in DNA: TGTGCCAGCAGTTTATACGGGCCCCAGTACTTC. This encodes CASSLYGPQYF.

CDR3 in DNA: TGTGCCAGCGTAAGGGACACCCCGAATGAAAAACTGTTTTTT. Its translation: CASVRDTPNEKLFF. This chain uses TRBV2 with TRBJ1-4; maybe TRBD1 (6 bases). CDR1 is SNHLY, CDR2 FYNNEI, per germline. The CDR3 contains 14 residues. Trimming left V 8 bases short and J 5 bases short, with 15 bases between.

The rearrangement joins TRBV11-2 to TRBJ1-6; D is unresolved. Between the trimmed V and J ends, which lost 5 bases and 8 bases, there was a span of 7 bases. The CDR3 runs 12 residues. CDR1 is SGHAT and CDR2 is FQNNGV in the germline V gene. CDR3 sequence reads: CASSKWDSPLHF. CDR3 DNA: TGTGCCAGCAGCAAATGGGATTCACCCCTCCACTTT.

This sequence joins TRBV25-1 and TRBJ2-7; 8 positions match TRBD2. The CDR3 has 15 residues. Looked up from germline, CDR1 is MGHDK and CDR2 is SYGVNS. Trimming cost V 6 bases and J 1 base; bases outside gene matches: 8. The CDR3 region is CASRDTGGSSYEQYF. Written as DNA, the CDR3 is TGTGCCAGCAGAGATACGGGGGGGAGTTCCTACGAGCAGTACTTC.

The V gene is TRBV5-1, the J gene TRBJ2-7, with TRBD2 matching over 13 bases. Germline V gene lookup returns CDR1 SGHRS and CDR2 YFSETQ. The CDR3 runs to 15 residues. V was pared by 5 bases and J by 2 bases, with 4 bases of the junction left unmatched. DNA of the CDR3: TGCGCCAGCAGAGCGGGGACTAGCGGGACCTACGAGCAGTACTTC. Translation gives CASRAGTSGTYEQYF.

The chain carries TRBV14 and TRBJ2-2; no clear D gene. The CDR3 is 17 residues long. V was cut by 0 bases and J by 2 bases, with 13 bases left in between. The germline CDR1 and CDR2 sequences are SGHDN and FVKESK. Here the CDR3 reads CASSQDSYGLNTGELFF. The CDR3 bases are TGTGCCAGCAGCCAAGATTCCTATGGCCTCAACACCGGGGAGCTGTTTTTT.

V usage is TRBV6-6 and J usage is TRBJ1-5, with TRBD1 as a possible D gene (6 bases). V lost 5 bases and J lost 9, with 11 bases in between. Germline-derived CDR1 and CDR2 are MNHNY and SVGAGI (reference sequence). The CDR3 extends over 12 amino acids. The CDR3 region has the DNA TGTGCCAGCAGTCCACAGGGTGGGCCCCAGCATTTT. It codes for CASSPQGGPQHF.

The table lists this clone with a count of one. The V call is TRBV5-1, the J call TRBJ2-3, with a weak D call TRBD2 (6 bases). The CDR3 runs to 15 residues. V lost 1 base and J 0 bases, leaving 9 bases between the germline ends. Per germline, CDR1 SGHRS and CDR2 YFSETQ. CDR3 residues: CASSLLATSTDTQYF. The DNA for the CDR3 is TGCGCCAGCAGCTTGCTAGCGACTAGCACAGATACGCAGTATTTT.

V gene TRBV25-1 combines with J gene TRBJ2-1, with D uncertain. Germline V CDR1 and CDR2: MGHDK, SYGVNS. The CDR3 covers 14 residues. With 4 bases removed from V and 0 bases from J, the gap between germline ends came to 7 bases. DNA for the CDR3: TGTGCCAGCAGTGGACACAGCTCCTACAATGAGCAGTTCTTC. Translating gives CASSGHSSYNEQFF. The whole variable domain, remainder taken from reference TRBV25-1 and TRBJ2-1, is EADIYQTPRYLVIGTGKKITLECSQTMGHDKMYWYQQDPGMELHLIHYSYGVNSTEKGDLSSESTVSRIRTEHFPLTLESARPSHTSQYLCASSGHSSYNEQFFGPGTRLTVL.

The genes are TRBV7-2 and TRBJ2-7; TRBD2 is a possible D gene (7 bases). Germline CDR1 reads SGHTA; CDR2 reads FQGNSA. The germline V and J ends were trimmed by 3 bases and 4 bases, with 25 bases remaining between them. The CDR3 is made up of 18 amino acids. The CDR3 loop reads CASSLRGWGREFMYEQYF. DNA for the CDR3: TGTGCCAGCAGCTTGCGCGGTTGGGGGCGGGAGTTTATGTACGAGCAGTACTTC.

This clone came up once. J is TRBJ2-7 and V is TRBV21-1; the listed D gene, TRBD2, was not tested against the DNA. TRBV21-1 is an annotated pseudogene. The CDR3 is 17 residues long. The CDR3 sequence is CASSKDQREGLNYEQYF. Written as DNA, the CDR3 is TGTGCCAGCAGCAAAGATCAGCGGGAGGGACTTAACTACGAGCAGTACTTC.

This chain links TRBV27 with TRBJ1-1; D gene unclear. The CDR3 loop spans 15 amino acids. Per germline, CDR1 MNHEY and CDR2 SMNVEV (reference sequence). V gave up 0 bases and J gave up 3 bases, with 11 bases separating them. CDR3 sequence: CASSLSIKWDTEAFF. DNA for the CDR3: TGTGCCAGCAGTTTATCGATAAAGTGGGACACTGAAGCTTTCTTT.

In regard to this clone: Other DNA sequences from this sample encode an identical CDR3 as well. The chain joins TRBV7-9 to TRBJ2-7; 7 bases align to TRBD2. This CDR3 has 12 residues. The V gene end was trimmed by 5 bases and the J gene end by 3 bases; junction bases not matched to a gene: 1. Germline V lookup: CDR1 SEHNR, CDR2 FQNEAQ (reference sequence). Here the CDR3 reads CASSPGGYEQYF. The DNA for the CDR3 is TGTGCCAGCAGCCCGGGGGGCTACGAGCAGTACTTC. Variable domain in full (rest from reference TRBV7-9 and TRBJ2-7): DTGVSQNPRHKITKRGQNVTFRCDPISEHNRLYWYRQTLGQGPEFLTYFQNEAQLEKSRLLSDRFSAERPKGSFSTLEIQRTEQGDSAMYLCASSPGGYEQYFGPGTRLTVT.

The chain couples TRBV10-3 to TRBJ2-5; D remains ambiguous. Germline V gene lookup returns CDR1 ENHRY and CDR2 SYGVKD. V lost 7 bases and J lost 2, with 11 bases in between. This CDR3 has 13 residues. The DNA for the CDR3 is TGTGCCATCACAGACGGGCGGCAAGAGACCCAGTACTTC. Amino acid sequence: CAITDGRQETQYF.

This clone came up a few times. V is TRBV16 and J is TRBJ2-2; no clear D gene. This CDR3 is 12 amino acids long. Trimming stripped 3 bases from V and 7 bases from J, with 6 bases between. Germline CDR1 reads KGHSY; CDR2 reads FQNENV. The CDR3 sequence is CASSHQHGELFF. In DNA form, the CDR3 reads TGTGCCAGCAGCCATCAGCACGGGGAGCTGTTTTTT. The full variable domain, with the rest looked up from reference TRBV16 and TRBJ2-2, is GEEVAQTPKHLVRGEGQKAKLYCAPIKGHSYVFWYQQVLKNEFKFLISFQNENVFDETGMPKERFSAKCLPNSPCSLEIQATKLEDSAVYFCASSHQHGELFFGEGSRLTVL.

V usage is TRBV27 and J usage is TRBJ2-3; 15 bases fit TRBD2. Trimming cost V 6 bases and J 5 bases; bases outside gene matches: 6. The CDR3 has 16 amino acids. From germline, CDR1 is MNHEY and CDR2 SMNVEV (reference sequence). CDR3 sequence (DNA): TGTGCCAGCAGCCGAAGGACTAGCGGGAGGGAAGATACGCAGTATTTT. The encoded protein is CASSRRTSGREDTQYF.

The sample holds one count of this clone. V and J are TRBV10-3 and TRBJ2-5; 7 nucleotides agree with TRBD1. Losses at the gene ends were 6 bases for V and 5 bases for J; bases not matched to a gene: 9. The CDR3 runs to 14 residues. The germline V gene encodes CDR1 ENHRY and CDR2 SYGVKD. CDR3 sequence reads: CAISGGHRGETQYF. The CDR3 coding sequence is TGTGCCATCAGCGGTGGACACAGGGGTGAGACCCAGTACTTC.

The rearrangement joins TRBV5-5 to TRBJ2-5, with 7 bases that match TRBD1. CDR1 and CDR2 from the germline V gene are SGHKS and YYEKEE (reference sequence). This CDR3 has 13 residues. J gave up 2 bases and V 4 bases, and 2 bases lay outside the gene matches. CDR3 bases: TGTGCCAGCAGCACAGGGGTTCAAGAGACCCAGTACTTC. This codes for CASSTGVQETQYF. Looking up the rest from reference TRBV5-5 and TRBJ2-5 gives the full variable domain: DAGVTQSPTHLIKTRGQQVTLRCSPISGHKSVSWYQQVLGQGPQFIFQYYEKEERGRGNFPDRFSARQFPNYSSELNVNALLLGDSALYLCASSTGVQETQYFGPGTRLLVL.

In this sample, this clone turned up once. The chain uses TRBV28 and TRBJ2-7, with 9 bases matching TRBD1. J lost 2 bases, V lost 6 bases, and 2 bases had no gene match. Germline V gene lookup returns CDR1 MDHEN and CDR2 SYDVKM. The CDR3 covers 13 residues. CDR3 protein: CASRWDRAYEQYF. CDR3 DNA sequence: TGTGCCAGCAGGTGGGACAGGGCCTACGAGCAGTACTTC. Using reference TRBV28 and TRBJ2-7 for the parts outside the CDR3, the full variable domain is DVKVTQSSRYLVKRTGEKVFLECVQDMDHENMFWYRQDPGLGLRLIYFSYDVKMKEKGDIPEGYSVSREKKERFSLILESASTNQTSMYLCASRWDRAYEQYFGPGTRLTVT.

This rearrangement joins TRBV4-1 to TRBJ1-4, with D perhaps TRBD1 (6 bases). The V end was cut by 4 bases, the J end by 3 bases, with 15 bases between. The CDR3 consists of 16 residues. CDR1 and CDR2 from the germline V gene are MGHRA and YSYEKL. The CDR3 sequence is CASSRRGGQPNEKLFF. The DNA for the CDR3 is TGCGCCAGCAGCCGAAGGGGGGGACAACCTAATGAAAAACTGTTTTTT.

The chain links TRBV5-1 to TRBJ1-5; TRBD1 aligns across 7 bases. The CDR3 runs 19 residues. After removal of 1 base from V and 0 bases from J, the junction contained 13 bases not matched to a gene. Germline-derived CDR1 and CDR2 are SGHRS and YFSETQ. This chain's CDR3 is CASSLPPGQKVCSNQPQHF. CDR3 nucleotides: TGCGCCAGCAGCTTGCCGCCGGGACAGAAAGTGTGTAGCAATCAGCCCCAGCATTTT.

This chain joins TRBV6-5 and TRBJ2-3; a weak D match, TRBD1 (6 bases). Germline CDR1 and CDR2: MNHEY and SVGAGI. With 6 bases removed from V and 13 bases from J, the gap between germline ends came to 14 bases. This CDR3 has 11 amino acids. The CDR3 protein is CASRRDTGEYF. The DNA of the CDR3 is TGTGCCAGCAGGAGGGACACCGGGGAGTATTTT.

The chain links TRBV7-9 to TRBJ2-3; 7 nucleotides match TRBD2. This CDR3 spans 15 amino acids. With 3 bases clipped from V and 2 bases from J, the junction kept 5 bases outside the gene matches. Germline V CDR1 and CDR2: SEHNR, FQNEAQ (reference sequence). The CDR3 DNA sequence: TGTGCCAGCAGCTTCTGGCGGGAGTTCACAGATACGCAGTATTTT. Translating gives CASSFWREFTDTQYF.

V and J are TRBV4-1 and TRBJ1-4; no reliable D call. CDR3 length equals 16 residues. Germline CDR1 MGHRA, CDR2 YSYEKL. V was cut by 0 bases and J by 0 bases, with 8 bases left in between. CDR3 coding DNA: TGCGCCAGCAGCCAAGATTGGCAGTCAACTAATGAAAAACTGTTTTTT. Translating it yields CASSQDWQSTNEKLFF.

This chain joins TRBV15 and TRBJ1-5; D ambiguous. The germline CDR1 and CDR2 sequences are LNHNV and YYDKDF (reference sequence). The germline V and J ends were trimmed by 4 bases and 6 bases, with 7 bases remaining between them. The CDR3 has 12 residues. CDR3: CATSTALQPQHF. The CDR3 nucleotides are TGTGCCACCAGCACAGCCCTTCAGCCCCAGCATTTT.

The V gene is TRBV7-3, the J gene TRBJ2-3, with 9 positions matching TRBD1. V lost 5 bases to trimming and J lost 3 bases; unmatched junction nucleotides: 6. CDR3 length: 15 amino acids. Germline V lookup: CDR1 SGHTA, CDR2 FQGTGA. This CDR3 reads CASSGRTGATDTQYF. As DNA, the CDR3 is TGTGCCAGCAGCGGCAGGACAGGGGCGACAGATACGCAGTATTTT.

This clone was counted a single time. This chain uses TRBV6-1 with TRBJ1-2; D remains unclear. Germline values: CDR1 MNHNS, CDR2 SASEGT. V was pared by 5 bases and J by 7 bases, with 20 bases between. The CDR3 contains 15 residues. The CDR3 region has the DNA TGTGCCAGCAGTCCCGCAGTAGGGAGTAACGTTGGCTACACCTTC. It specifies CASSPAVGSNVGYTF.